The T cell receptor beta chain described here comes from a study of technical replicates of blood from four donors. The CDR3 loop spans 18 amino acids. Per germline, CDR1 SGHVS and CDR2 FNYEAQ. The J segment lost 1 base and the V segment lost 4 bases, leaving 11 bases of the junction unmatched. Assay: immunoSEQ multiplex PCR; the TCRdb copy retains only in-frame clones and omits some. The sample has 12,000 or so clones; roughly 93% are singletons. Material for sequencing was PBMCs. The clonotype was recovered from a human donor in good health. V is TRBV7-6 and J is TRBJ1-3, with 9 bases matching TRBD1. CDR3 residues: CASSSTGTGYLSGNTIYF. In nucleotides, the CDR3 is TGTGCCAGCAGCTCTACCGGGACAGGGTACCTTTCTGGAAACACCATATATTTT.